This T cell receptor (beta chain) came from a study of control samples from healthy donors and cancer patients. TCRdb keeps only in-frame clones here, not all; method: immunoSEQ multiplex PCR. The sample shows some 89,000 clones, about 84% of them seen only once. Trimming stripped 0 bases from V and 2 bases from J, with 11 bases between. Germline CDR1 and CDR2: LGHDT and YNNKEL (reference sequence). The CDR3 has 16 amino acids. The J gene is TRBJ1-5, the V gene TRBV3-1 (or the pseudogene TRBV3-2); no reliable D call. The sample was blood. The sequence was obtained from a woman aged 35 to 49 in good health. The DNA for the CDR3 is TGTGCCAGCAGCCAAGAACCCCCGACGGGCAATCAGCCCCAGCATTTT. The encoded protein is CASSQEPPTGNQPQHF.